The subject of this entry is one T cell receptor beta chain. The antigen remains unidentified. The sample is drawn from a study of identical twins. General study findings and limits: Beta out-of-frame sequences showed weaker excess twin sharing. Cross-sectional statistics underpinned the conclusions; the same donors were not followed.

Germline trimming cut 3 bases from V and 4 bases from J; bases unmatched to any gene: 13. The CDR3 has 17 residues. CDR1 is LGHNA and CDR2 is YNFKEQ in the germline V gene. TCRdb reprocessed the 5' RACE reads with MiXCR, giving one entry per CDR3 protein. The sample contains about 240,000 distinct CDR3 sequences, 7.5% of which appear only once. Another study also made use of these data, one on yellow fever vaccine responses in identical twins.

The TCR sequence derives from a woman aged 18-29 years in good health. The sequenced sample consisted of CD8+ T cells sorted from blood. The rearrangement uses TRBV4-2 and TRBJ2-3; 7 bases match TRBD2. The CDR3 protein is CASSQFLARELADTQYF. The CDR3 bases are TGTGCCAGCAGCCAGTTCCTAGCGCGGGAGCTCGCAGATACGCAGTATTTT.